The entry that follows covers one T cell receptor beta chain sequence. The entry originates in a study of blood T cell repertoires in COVID-19. Background on the study: Nucleic acid was either cDNA or gDNA, and it came from T cells, B-cell-depleted T cells, or PBMCs.

Under the authors' procedure: Nucleated cell number was recorded as an estimate derived from reference gene primer amplification. Produced via immunoSEQ multiplex PCR; TCRdb's table is partial and in-frame only. V and J calls and clone size follow that table, whereas D and trimming were derived from the DNA. The sample has approximately 14,000 clones, 85% to 90% seen once. V lost 4 bases, J lost 5 bases, and 5 bases stayed unmatched. Germline CDR1 and CDR2: KGHDR and SFDVKD. This CDR3 is 15 amino acids long. This rearrangement joins TRBV24-1 to TRBJ2-2; 8 nucleotides match TRBD1. What was sequenced was peripheral blood. The sequence came from a woman aged 65 to 85 in a cohort sampled during active or convalescent COVID-19. The CDR3 DNA sequence: TGTGCCACCAGTGACGCTGGACAGGGTACCGGGGAGCTGTTTTTT. It is translated as CATSDAGQGTGELFF.